This T cell receptor beta chain derives from a study of blood T cell repertoires in COVID-19. About the research overall: Sites across the United States, Italy and Spain contributed samples from acute and convalescent COVID-19. The cDNA or gDNA used as material had been derived from T cells, B-cell-depleted T cells, or PBMCs.

Measured with immunoSEQ multiplex PCR; TCRdb has only the in-frame clones, and not every one. The sample holds about 140,000 clones, around nine tenths seen once. Unmatched junction bases numbered 7, after V lost 3 bases and J lost 8 bases. This CDR3 comprises 15 residues. The germline V gene has CDR1 SGHRS and CDR2 YFSETQ. The gene calls are TRBV5-1 and TRBJ2-1; 11 nucleotides match TRBD1. The specimen was peripheral blood. The TCR sequence derives from a woman aged 45-59 years with active or convalescent COVID-19. The chain's CDR3 is CASSSGQGAVDEQFF. Here the CDR3 DNA reads TGCGCCAGCAGCTCTGGACAGGGGGCGGTCGATGAGCAGTTCTTC.